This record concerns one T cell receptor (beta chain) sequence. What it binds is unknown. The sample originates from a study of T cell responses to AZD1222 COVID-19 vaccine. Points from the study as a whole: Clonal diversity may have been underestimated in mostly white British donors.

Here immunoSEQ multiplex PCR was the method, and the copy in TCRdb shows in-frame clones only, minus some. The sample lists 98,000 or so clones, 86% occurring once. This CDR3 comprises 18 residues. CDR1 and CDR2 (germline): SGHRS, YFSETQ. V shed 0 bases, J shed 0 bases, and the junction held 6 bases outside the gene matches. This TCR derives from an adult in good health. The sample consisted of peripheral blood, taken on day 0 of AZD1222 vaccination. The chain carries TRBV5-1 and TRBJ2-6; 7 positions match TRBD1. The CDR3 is CASSLVPGGSSGANVLTF. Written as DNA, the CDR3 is TGCGCCAGCAGCTTGGTCCCAGGGGGAAGCTCTGGGGCCAACGTCCTGACTTTC.